A selection of T cell receptor beta chains follows, all from one sample in a study of T cells in Graves' hyperthyroidism and ophthalmopathy. TCRdb re-derived calls from the multiplex PCR reads in MiXCR, one entry per CDR3 protein. The top ten clones hold 16% of a sample with hundreds of thousands of distinct CDR3 sequences, roughly a sixth of them seen once. Sequenced sample: blood. These receptor sequences come from a woman between 50 and 59 years old with Graves' hyperthyroidism that later progressed to Graves' ophthalmopathy. CDR3s include the opening cysteine and the closing phenylalanine or tryptophan. Fields, in order: V gene, D gene, clone size, J gene, CDR3 protein, CDR3 DNA. D genes are given only for firm matches. Clone sizes are given selectively: once, few, many, or a class where the clone is expanded.

v_gene: TRBV6-1
d_gene: .
abundance: few
j_gene: TRBJ1-1
CDR3aa: CANSEAMNTEAFF
CDR3nt: TGTGCCAACAGTGAAGCAATGAACACTGAAGCTTTCTTT

v_gene: TRBV5-5
d_gene: TRBD1
abundance: .
j_gene: TRBJ2-7
CDR3aa: CASSFSRGTHEQYF
CDR3nt: TGTGCCAGCAGCTTTAGCAGGGGGACCCACGAGCAGTACTTC

v_gene: TRBV18
d_gene: .
abundance: many
j_gene: TRBJ2-1
CDR3aa: CASSPPGDSSYNEQFF
CDR3nt: TGTGCCAGCTCACCACCGGGGGATAGCTCCTACAATGAGCAGTTCTTC

v_gene: TRBV7-2
d_gene: .
abundance: many
j_gene: TRBJ2-5
CDR3aa: CASSPLSAGGTQYF
CDR3nt: TGTGCCAGCAGCCCCCTCTCCGCCGGGGGGACCCAGTACTTC

v_gene: TRBV20-1
d_gene: TRBD1
abundance: few
j_gene: TRBJ1-3
CDR3aa: CSALHPNRDSYGNTIYF
CDR3nt: TGCAGTGCTCTCCACCCTAACCGGGACAGTTATGGAAACACCATATATTTT

v_gene: TRBV12-3/TRBV12-4
d_gene: TRBD1
abundance: many
j_gene: TRBJ2-3
CDR3aa: CASRGQGFTDTQYF
CDR3nt: TGTGCCAGCAGGGGACAGGGTTTCACAGATACGCAGTATTTT

v_gene: TRBV5-1
d_gene: .
abundance: many
j_gene: TRBJ1-5
CDR3aa: CASSLEGGNQPQHF
CDR3nt: TGTGCCAGCAGCTTAGAAGGGGGCAATCAGCCCCAGCATTTT

v_gene: TRBV12-3/TRBV12-4
d_gene: .
abundance: many
j_gene: TRBJ2-7
CDR3aa: CASSFNPPYEQYF
CDR3nt: TGTGCCAGCAGTTTTAACCCGCCCTACGAGCAGTACTTC

v_gene: TRBV30
d_gene: .
abundance: many
j_gene: TRBJ1-2
CDR3aa: CAWSVAAGQYGYTF
CDR3nt: TGTGCCTGGAGTGTGGCGGCAGGCCAATATGGCTACACCTTC

v_gene: TRBV7-2
d_gene: .
abundance: .
j_gene: TRBJ1-6
CDR3aa: CASSLSPGYNSPLHF
CDR3nt: TGTGCCAGCAGCTTATCGCCCGGGTATAATTCACCCCTCCACTTT

v_gene: TRBV5-4
d_gene: .
abundance: once
j_gene: TRBJ2-7
CDR3aa: CASSFGIGAYEQYF
CDR3nt: TGTGCCAGCAGCTTTGGGATAGGGGCCTACGAGCAGTACTTC

v_gene: TRBV7-2
d_gene: .
abundance: many
j_gene: TRBJ1-1
CDR3aa: CASPNRNGVNTEAFF
CDR3nt: TGTGCCAGTCCAAACAGGAACGGAGTGAACACTGAAGCTTTCTTT

v_gene: TRBV30
d_gene: .
abundance: many
j_gene: TRBJ1-5
CDR3aa: CAWTDGGPQHF
CDR3nt: TGTGCCTGGACCGATGGAGGGCCCCAGCATTTT

v_gene: TRBV30
d_gene: .
abundance: few
j_gene: TRBJ1-3
CDR3aa: CAWARTAWNTIYF
CDR3nt: TGTGCCTGGGCCCGGACAGCTTGGAACACCATATATTTT

v_gene: TRBV7-8
d_gene: .
abundance: few
j_gene: TRBJ1-5
CDR3aa: CASSLAGRFSNQPQHF
CDR3nt: TGTGCCAGCAGCTTAGCGGGGAGATTTAGCAATCAGCCCCAGCATTTT

v_gene: TRBV7-7
d_gene: .
abundance: .
j_gene: TRBJ1-3
CDR3aa: CASSLSQDSGNTIYF
CDR3nt: TGTGCTAGCAGCTTATCCCAGGACTCTGGAAACACCATATATTTT

v_gene: TRBV29-1
d_gene: TRBD1
abundance: .
j_gene: TRBJ1-2
CDR3aa: CSVEGLGRGLGYTF
CDR3nt: TGCAGCGTTGAAGGTCTGGGCAGGGGGCTTGGCTACACCTTC

v_gene: TRBV20-1
d_gene: .
abundance: many
j_gene: TRBJ1-1
CDR3aa: CSARRNRNTEAFF
CDR3nt: TGCAGTGCCCGAAGGAACAGGAACACTGAAGCTTTCTTT

v_gene: TRBV4-1
d_gene: .
abundance: .
j_gene: TRBJ1-1
CDR3aa: CASSQDGADTEAFF
CDR3nt: TGCGCCAGCAGCCAAGATGGGGCGGACACTGAAGCTTTCTTT

v_gene: TRBV20-1
d_gene: .
abundance: many
j_gene: TRBJ1-4
CDR3aa: CSAKRNRVNEKLFF
CDR3nt: TGCAGTGCTAAGCGAAACCGGGTTAATGAAAAACTGTTTTTT

v_gene: TRBV10-1
d_gene: .
abundance: .
j_gene: TRBJ2-1
CDR3aa: CASSDRAGPSGDEQFF
CDR3nt: TGCGCCAGCAGTGATAGGGCGGGTCCCTCGGGTGATGAGCAGTTCTTC

v_gene: TRBV28
d_gene: TRBD1
abundance: few
j_gene: TRBJ1-5
CDR3aa: CASSLDRGQPQPQHF
CDR3nt: TGTGCCAGCAGTTTAGACAGGGGGCAACCTCAGCCCCAGCATTTT

v_gene: TRBV7-9
d_gene: .
abundance: .
j_gene: TRBJ1-2
CDR3aa: CASSLHGDGYGYTF
CDR3nt: TGTGCCAGCAGCCTACACGGGGACGGCTATGGCTACACCTTC

v_gene: TRBV6-2/TRBV6-3
d_gene: TRBD2
abundance: .
j_gene: TRBJ2-3
CDR3aa: CASRTRILGTSGSGYTDTQYF
CDR3nt: TGTGCCAGCAGAACTCGAATTCTCGGGACTAGCGGGTCCGGATACACAGATACGCAGTATTTT

v_gene: TRBV30
d_gene: .
abundance: .
j_gene: TRBJ1-3
CDR3aa: CAWKYGNTIYF
CDR3nt: TGTGCCTGGAAATATGGAAACACCATATATTTT

v_gene: TRBV6-2/TRBV6-3
d_gene: TRBD1
abundance: .
j_gene: TRBJ1-6
CDR3aa: CASSFPTAGTGVSPLHF
CDR3nt: TGTGCCAGCAGTTTCCCCACTGCCGGGACAGGGGTGTCACCCCTCCACTTT

v_gene: TRBV5-1
d_gene: .
abundance: .
j_gene: TRBJ1-2
CDR3aa: CASSLEGSGYGHTF
CDR3nt: TGCGCCAGCAGCTTGGAGGGTTCCGGCTATGGCCACACCTTC

v_gene: TRBV5-1
d_gene: .
abundance: few
j_gene: TRBJ1-6
CDR3aa: CASSFQGDNSPLHF
CDR3nt: TGCGCCAGCAGCTTTCAGGGTGACAATTCACCCCTCCACTTT

v_gene: TRBV20-1
d_gene: TRBD1
abundance: few
j_gene: TRBJ1-3
CDR3aa: CSASGTEAGNTIYF
CDR3nt: TGCAGTGCTAGTGGGACAGAAGCTGGAAACACCATATATTTT

v_gene: TRBV3-1
d_gene: TRBD2
abundance: many
j_gene: TRBJ2-3
CDR3aa: CASSQYGTSDAYTQYF
CDR3nt: TGTGCCAGCAGCCAATACGGGACTAGCGATGCATATACGCAGTATTTT

v_gene: TRBV12-5
d_gene: .
abundance: .
j_gene: TRBJ2-5
CDR3aa: CASGLGTSQETQYF
CDR3nt: TGTGCTAGTGGTTTGGGGACTTCGCAAGAGACCCAGTACTTC

v_gene: TRBV28
d_gene: .
abundance: many
j_gene: TRBJ2-2
CDR3aa: CASTRRTGELFF
CDR3nt: TGTGCCAGTACCCGTCGCACCGGGGAGCTGTTTTTT

v_gene: TRBV18
d_gene: .
abundance: many
j_gene: TRBJ1-3
CDR3aa: CASSADRNTIYF
CDR3nt: TGTGCCAGCTCAGCGGACCGAAACACCATATATTTT

v_gene: TRBV20-1
d_gene: .
abundance: few
j_gene: TRBJ2-1
CDR3aa: CSARGSLEGDEQFF
CDR3nt: TGCAGTGCTAGAGGGTCGCTAGAGGGGGATGAGCAGTTCTTC

v_gene: TRBV6-1
d_gene: TRBD1
abundance: few
j_gene: TRBJ1-2
CDR3aa: CASSRQGLEDGYTF
CDR3nt: TGTGCCAGCAGTCGACAGGGTTTGGAAGATGGCTACACCTTC

v_gene: TRBV30
d_gene: .
abundance: many
j_gene: TRBJ1-2
CDR3aa: CAHFSRDVFGYTF
CDR3nt: TGTGCCCACTTCTCCAGGGACGTTTTTGGCTACACCTTC

v_gene: TRBV5-1
d_gene: .
abundance: .
j_gene: TRBJ1-3
CDR3aa: CASSLAGISSGNTIYF
CDR3nt: TGTGCCAGCAGCTTGGCCGGTATTTCTTCTGGAAACACCATATATTTT

v_gene: TRBV7-3
d_gene: TRBD2
abundance: .
j_gene: TRBJ2-1
CDR3aa: CASSFTSGGANEQFF
CDR3nt: TGTGCCAGCAGCTTCACTAGCGGGGGGGCCAATGAGCAGTTCTTC

v_gene: TRBV19
d_gene: TRBD2
abundance: once
j_gene: TRBJ2-1
CDR3aa: CASSTQPLGGRNEQFF
CDR3nt: TGTGCCAGTAGTACCCAACCTCTCGGGGGGAGGAATGAGCAGTTCTTC

v_gene: TRBV6-1
d_gene: TRBD1
abundance: many
j_gene: TRBJ1-2
CDR3aa: CASTPGQGVGGYTF
CDR3nt: TGTGCCAGCACCCCGGGACAGGGCGTAGGTGGCTACACCTTC

v_gene: TRBV7-3
d_gene: TRBD2
abundance: many
j_gene: TRBJ2-1
CDR3aa: CASSFSGGAQNEQFF
CDR3nt: TGTGCCAGCAGCTTTAGCGGGGGGGCGCAAAATGAGCAGTTCTTC

v_gene: TRBV9
d_gene: .
abundance: few
j_gene: TRBJ1-6
CDR3aa: CASSSSSANSPLHF
CDR3nt: TGTGCCAGCAGCTCCAGTAGTGCGAATTCACCCCTCCACTTT

v_gene: TRBV5-1
d_gene: .
abundance: many
j_gene: TRBJ2-1
CDR3aa: CASSSSLTSGVHEQFF
CDR3nt: TGCGCCAGCAGCTCTTCCTTGACGAGCGGAGTACATGAGCAGTTCTTC